The present T cell receptor beta chain was sequenced within a study of blood T cell repertoires in COVID-19. On the study more broadly: Acute and convalescent COVID-19 samples came from the United States, Italy and Spain. Nucleic acid was either cDNA or gDNA, and it came from T cells, B-cell-depleted T cells, or PBMCs.

Clones were read by immunoSEQ multiplex PCR, and TCRdb kept only the in-frame ones, dropping some. The sample has roughly 57,000 clones; about 80% are singletons. A Seattle source enrolled patients during active infection and followed them longitudinally. In its sample, this clone was seen a few times. The sequenced sample consisted of peripheral blood. This receptor was obtained from a young man with COVID-19, enrolled during active disease.

The CDR3 nucleotides read TGTGCCAGCAGCTTAGGGGCGGGATCGGGCCGCGATACGCAGTATTTT. Its translation is CASSLGAGSGRDTQYF. This chain uses TRBV7-6 with TRBJ2-3; tentative D call: TRBD2 (6 bases). Germline values: CDR1 SGHVS, CDR2 FNYEAQ. CDR3 length: 16 amino acids. V lost 1 base to trimming and J lost 6 bases, with 17 bases between them.